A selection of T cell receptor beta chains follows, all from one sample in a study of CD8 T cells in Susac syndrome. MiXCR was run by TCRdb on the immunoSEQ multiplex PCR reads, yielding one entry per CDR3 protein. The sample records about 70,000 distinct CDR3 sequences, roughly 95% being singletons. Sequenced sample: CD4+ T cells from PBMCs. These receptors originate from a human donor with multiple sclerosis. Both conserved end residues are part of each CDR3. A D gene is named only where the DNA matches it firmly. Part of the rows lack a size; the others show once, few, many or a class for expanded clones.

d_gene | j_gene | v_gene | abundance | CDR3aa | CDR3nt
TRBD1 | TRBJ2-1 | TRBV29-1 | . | CSVRGTGGPYNEQFF | TGCAGCGTACGCGGGACAGGGGGGCCCTACAATGAGCAGTTCTTC
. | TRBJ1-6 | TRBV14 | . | CASSQEVDLPLHF | TGTGCCAGCAGCCAAGAGGTGGACCTACCCCTCCACTTT
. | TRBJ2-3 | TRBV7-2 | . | CASSLRIQVTRDTQYF | TGTGCCAGCAGCTTAAGGATACAGGTGACGCGGGATACGCAGTATTTT
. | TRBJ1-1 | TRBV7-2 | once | CASSFWTNTEAFF | TGTGCCAGCAGCTTCTGGACGAACACTGAAGCTTTCTTT
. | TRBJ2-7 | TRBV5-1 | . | CASSLVVGSSYEQYF | TGCGCCAGCAGCTTGGTTGTCGGGAGCTCCTACGAGCAGTACTTC
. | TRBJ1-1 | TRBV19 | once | CAAQGGQSTEAFF | TGTGCCGCCCAGGGTGGTCAGAGCACTGAAGCTTTCTTT
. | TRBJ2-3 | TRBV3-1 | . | CASSQDGGRPQYF | TGTGCCAGCAGCCAAGATGGGGGGAGGCCGCAGTATTTT
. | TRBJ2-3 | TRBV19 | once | CASITLAQYF | TGTGCCAGTATCACCCTGGCGCAGTATTTT
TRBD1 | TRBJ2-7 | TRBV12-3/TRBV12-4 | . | CASSFRPGTGSYEQYF | TGTGCCAGCAGTTTCAGGCCCGGGACAGGGAGCTACGAGCAGTACTTC
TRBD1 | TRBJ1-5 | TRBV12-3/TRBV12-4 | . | CASTRTGGGNQPQHF | TGTGCCAGCACTAGGACAGGGGGCGGGAATCAGCCCCAGCATTTT
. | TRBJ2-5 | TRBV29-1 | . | CSAHPPGGGPTQTQYF | TGCAGCGCTCACCCTCCTGGGGGGGGGCCGACTCAGACCCAGTACTTC
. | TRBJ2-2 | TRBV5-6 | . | CASSLGGIWTGELFF | TGTGCCAGCAGCTTAGGAGGGATTTGGACCGGGGAGCTGTTTTTT
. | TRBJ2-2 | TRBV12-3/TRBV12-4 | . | CASSLPSGELFF | TGTGCCAGCAGTCTCCCTTCCGGGGAGCTGTTTTTT
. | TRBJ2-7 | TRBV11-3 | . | CASSLKAAATYEQYF | TGTGCCAGCAGCTTAAAAGCAGCAGCAACCTACGAGCAGTACTTC
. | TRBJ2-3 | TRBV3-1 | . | CASSQDGRGRRKDTQYF | TGTGCCAGCAGCCAAGATGGACGGGGCCGAAGAAAAGATACGCAGTATTTT
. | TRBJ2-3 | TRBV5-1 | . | CASSLLAGTDTQYF | TGCGCCAGCAGCTTGTTGGCGGGCACAGATACGCAGTATTTT
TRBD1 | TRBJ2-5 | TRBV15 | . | CATSRGTGASYQETQYF | TGTGCCACCAGCAGAGGGACAGGGGCTTCGTACCAAGAGACCCAGTACTTC
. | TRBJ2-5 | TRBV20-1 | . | CSANPAVGTQYF | TGCAGTGCGAATCCCGCGGTGGGGACCCAGTACTTC
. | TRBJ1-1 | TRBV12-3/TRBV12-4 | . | CASSYKNTEAFF | TGTGCCAGCAGTTATAAGAACACTGAAGCTTTCTTT
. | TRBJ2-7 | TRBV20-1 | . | CSARPAAASYEQYF | TGCAGTGCTAGGCCCGCGGCGGCCTCCTACGAGCAGTACTTC
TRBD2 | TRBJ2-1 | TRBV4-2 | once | CASRAASGGVEQFF | TGTGCCAGCAGGGCGGCTAGCGGGGGGGTTGAGCAGTTCTTC
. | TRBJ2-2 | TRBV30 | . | CACAPMSGVTGELFF | TGTGCCTGCGCCCCAATGTCGGGAGTCACCGGGGAGCTGTTTTTT
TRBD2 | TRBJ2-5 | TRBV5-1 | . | CASSISGGAVGETQYF | TGCGCCAGCTCAATTAGCGGGGGGGCCGTCGGAGAGACCCAGTACTTC
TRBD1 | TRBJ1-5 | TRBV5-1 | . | CASSPGQAQEQPQHF | TGCGCCAGCAGCCCGGGACAGGCGCAGGAACAGCCCCAGCATTTT
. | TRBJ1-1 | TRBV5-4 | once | CASSLGAVGVNTEAFF | TGTGCCAGCAGCTTGGGGGCAGTTGGGGTGAACACTGAAGCTTTCTTT
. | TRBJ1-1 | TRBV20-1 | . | CSAGTGRAEAFF | TGCAGTGCCGGAACAGGACGCGCTGAAGCTTTCTTT
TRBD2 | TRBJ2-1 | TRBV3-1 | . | CASSTRLAGGYNEQFF | TGTGCCAGCAGCACACGACTAGCGGGGGGGTACAATGAGCAGTTCTTC
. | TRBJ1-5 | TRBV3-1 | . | CASSQGKDQPQHF | TGTGCCAGCAGCCAAGGGAAGGATCAGCCCCAGCATTTT
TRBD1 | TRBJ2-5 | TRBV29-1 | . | CSVEQGNGETQYF | TGCAGCGTGGAACAGGGGAATGGAGAGACCCAGTACTTC
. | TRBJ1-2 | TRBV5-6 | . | CASTRSSQGRYGYTF | TGTGCCAGCACCAGAAGTTCCCAGGGGCGATATGGCTACACCTTC
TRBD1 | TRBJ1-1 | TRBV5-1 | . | CASSLVGDSNEAFF | TGCGCCAGCAGCTTGGTGGGGGACAGCAATGAAGCTTTCTTT
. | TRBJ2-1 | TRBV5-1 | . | CASSLGDNYNEQFF | TGCGCCAGCAGCTTGGGGGATAACTACAATGAGCAGTTCTTC
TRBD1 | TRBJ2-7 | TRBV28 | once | CASSLSGQGHYEQYF | TGTGCCAGCAGTTTGTCGGGACAGGGTCACTACGAGCAGTACTTC
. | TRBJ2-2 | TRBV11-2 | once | CASSFSGNTGELFF | TGTGCCAGCAGCTTTAGCGGGAACACCGGGGAGCTGTTTTTT
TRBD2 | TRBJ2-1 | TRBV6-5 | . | CASSWTSGGVYNEQFF | TGTGCCAGCAGTTGGACTAGCGGGGGGGTATACAATGAGCAGTTCTTC
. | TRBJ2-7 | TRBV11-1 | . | CASSPGPQAGEQYF | TGTGCCAGCAGCCCGGGACCCCAGGCGGGGGAGCAGTACTTC
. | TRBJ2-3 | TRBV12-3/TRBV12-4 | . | CASLRRVTDTQYF | TGTGCCAGCCTCCGCCGAGTCACAGATACGCAGTATTTT
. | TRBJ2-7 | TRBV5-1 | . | CASSLSSSNEQYF | TGCGCCAGCAGCTTAAGTAGCTCGAACGAGCAGTACTTC
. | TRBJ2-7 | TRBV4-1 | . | CASSQVGLDEQYF | TGCGCCAGCAGCCAAGTCGGATTGGACGAGCAGTACTTC
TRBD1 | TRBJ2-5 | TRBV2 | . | CASSELDRGSGAQYF | TGTGCCAGCAGTGAACTCGACAGGGGGAGTGGGGCCCAGTACTTC
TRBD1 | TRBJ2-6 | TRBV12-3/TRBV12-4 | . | CASSSNTGTGFSGANVLTF | TGTGCCAGCAGTTCGAATACCGGGACAGGGTTCTCTGGGGCCAACGTCCTGACTTTC
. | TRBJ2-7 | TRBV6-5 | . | CASSSVASHPYEQYF | TGTGCCAGCAGTTCGGTAGCCAGCCATCCCTACGAGCAGTACTTC
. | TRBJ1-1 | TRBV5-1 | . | CASSSGGSLRTEAFF | TGCGCCAGCAGCTCCGGTGGAAGCCTTAGGACTGAAGCTTTCTTT
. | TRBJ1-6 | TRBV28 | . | CASSLFLMRRADRHSPLHF | TGTGCCAGCAGTTTATTCTTGATGAGACGTGCAGATCGCCATTCACCCCTCCACTTT
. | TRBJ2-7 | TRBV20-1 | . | CSARDRATSLNEQYF | TGCAGTGCTAGAGATAGGGCGACTAGTTTAAACGAGCAGTACTTC
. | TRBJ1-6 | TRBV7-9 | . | CASSLAAIRNSPLHF | TGTGCCAGCAGCTTAGCGGCCATTCGTAATTCACCCCTCCACTTT
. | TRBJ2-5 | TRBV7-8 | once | CASSFRHVEGETQYF | TGTGCCAGCAGCTTTAGACACGTCGAGGGGGAGACCCAGTACTTC
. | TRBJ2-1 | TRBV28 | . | CASSPGGAGGNEQFF | TGTGCCAGCAGTCCCGGAGGGGCCGGTGGGAATGAGCAGTTCTTC
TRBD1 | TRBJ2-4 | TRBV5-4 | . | CASSHGQGEVKNIQYF | TGTGCCAGCAGCCACGGACAGGGCGAGGTCAAAAACATTCAGTACTTC
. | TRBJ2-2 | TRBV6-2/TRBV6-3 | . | CASSKLVSGELFF | TGTGCCAGCAGTAAACTAGTTTCCGGGGAGCTGTTTTTT
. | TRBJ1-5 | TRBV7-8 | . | CASSLGEVRNQPQHF | TGTGCCAGCAGCTTGGGGGAGGTTCGCAATCAGCCCCAGCATTTT
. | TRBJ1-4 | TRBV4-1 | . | CAGSLTGGEKLFF | TGCGCCGGAAGCCTAACGGGAGGGGAAAAACTGTTTTTT
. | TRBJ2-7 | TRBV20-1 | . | CSARRSIYEQYF | TGCAGTGCTCGAAGGAGCATCTACGAGCAGTACTTC